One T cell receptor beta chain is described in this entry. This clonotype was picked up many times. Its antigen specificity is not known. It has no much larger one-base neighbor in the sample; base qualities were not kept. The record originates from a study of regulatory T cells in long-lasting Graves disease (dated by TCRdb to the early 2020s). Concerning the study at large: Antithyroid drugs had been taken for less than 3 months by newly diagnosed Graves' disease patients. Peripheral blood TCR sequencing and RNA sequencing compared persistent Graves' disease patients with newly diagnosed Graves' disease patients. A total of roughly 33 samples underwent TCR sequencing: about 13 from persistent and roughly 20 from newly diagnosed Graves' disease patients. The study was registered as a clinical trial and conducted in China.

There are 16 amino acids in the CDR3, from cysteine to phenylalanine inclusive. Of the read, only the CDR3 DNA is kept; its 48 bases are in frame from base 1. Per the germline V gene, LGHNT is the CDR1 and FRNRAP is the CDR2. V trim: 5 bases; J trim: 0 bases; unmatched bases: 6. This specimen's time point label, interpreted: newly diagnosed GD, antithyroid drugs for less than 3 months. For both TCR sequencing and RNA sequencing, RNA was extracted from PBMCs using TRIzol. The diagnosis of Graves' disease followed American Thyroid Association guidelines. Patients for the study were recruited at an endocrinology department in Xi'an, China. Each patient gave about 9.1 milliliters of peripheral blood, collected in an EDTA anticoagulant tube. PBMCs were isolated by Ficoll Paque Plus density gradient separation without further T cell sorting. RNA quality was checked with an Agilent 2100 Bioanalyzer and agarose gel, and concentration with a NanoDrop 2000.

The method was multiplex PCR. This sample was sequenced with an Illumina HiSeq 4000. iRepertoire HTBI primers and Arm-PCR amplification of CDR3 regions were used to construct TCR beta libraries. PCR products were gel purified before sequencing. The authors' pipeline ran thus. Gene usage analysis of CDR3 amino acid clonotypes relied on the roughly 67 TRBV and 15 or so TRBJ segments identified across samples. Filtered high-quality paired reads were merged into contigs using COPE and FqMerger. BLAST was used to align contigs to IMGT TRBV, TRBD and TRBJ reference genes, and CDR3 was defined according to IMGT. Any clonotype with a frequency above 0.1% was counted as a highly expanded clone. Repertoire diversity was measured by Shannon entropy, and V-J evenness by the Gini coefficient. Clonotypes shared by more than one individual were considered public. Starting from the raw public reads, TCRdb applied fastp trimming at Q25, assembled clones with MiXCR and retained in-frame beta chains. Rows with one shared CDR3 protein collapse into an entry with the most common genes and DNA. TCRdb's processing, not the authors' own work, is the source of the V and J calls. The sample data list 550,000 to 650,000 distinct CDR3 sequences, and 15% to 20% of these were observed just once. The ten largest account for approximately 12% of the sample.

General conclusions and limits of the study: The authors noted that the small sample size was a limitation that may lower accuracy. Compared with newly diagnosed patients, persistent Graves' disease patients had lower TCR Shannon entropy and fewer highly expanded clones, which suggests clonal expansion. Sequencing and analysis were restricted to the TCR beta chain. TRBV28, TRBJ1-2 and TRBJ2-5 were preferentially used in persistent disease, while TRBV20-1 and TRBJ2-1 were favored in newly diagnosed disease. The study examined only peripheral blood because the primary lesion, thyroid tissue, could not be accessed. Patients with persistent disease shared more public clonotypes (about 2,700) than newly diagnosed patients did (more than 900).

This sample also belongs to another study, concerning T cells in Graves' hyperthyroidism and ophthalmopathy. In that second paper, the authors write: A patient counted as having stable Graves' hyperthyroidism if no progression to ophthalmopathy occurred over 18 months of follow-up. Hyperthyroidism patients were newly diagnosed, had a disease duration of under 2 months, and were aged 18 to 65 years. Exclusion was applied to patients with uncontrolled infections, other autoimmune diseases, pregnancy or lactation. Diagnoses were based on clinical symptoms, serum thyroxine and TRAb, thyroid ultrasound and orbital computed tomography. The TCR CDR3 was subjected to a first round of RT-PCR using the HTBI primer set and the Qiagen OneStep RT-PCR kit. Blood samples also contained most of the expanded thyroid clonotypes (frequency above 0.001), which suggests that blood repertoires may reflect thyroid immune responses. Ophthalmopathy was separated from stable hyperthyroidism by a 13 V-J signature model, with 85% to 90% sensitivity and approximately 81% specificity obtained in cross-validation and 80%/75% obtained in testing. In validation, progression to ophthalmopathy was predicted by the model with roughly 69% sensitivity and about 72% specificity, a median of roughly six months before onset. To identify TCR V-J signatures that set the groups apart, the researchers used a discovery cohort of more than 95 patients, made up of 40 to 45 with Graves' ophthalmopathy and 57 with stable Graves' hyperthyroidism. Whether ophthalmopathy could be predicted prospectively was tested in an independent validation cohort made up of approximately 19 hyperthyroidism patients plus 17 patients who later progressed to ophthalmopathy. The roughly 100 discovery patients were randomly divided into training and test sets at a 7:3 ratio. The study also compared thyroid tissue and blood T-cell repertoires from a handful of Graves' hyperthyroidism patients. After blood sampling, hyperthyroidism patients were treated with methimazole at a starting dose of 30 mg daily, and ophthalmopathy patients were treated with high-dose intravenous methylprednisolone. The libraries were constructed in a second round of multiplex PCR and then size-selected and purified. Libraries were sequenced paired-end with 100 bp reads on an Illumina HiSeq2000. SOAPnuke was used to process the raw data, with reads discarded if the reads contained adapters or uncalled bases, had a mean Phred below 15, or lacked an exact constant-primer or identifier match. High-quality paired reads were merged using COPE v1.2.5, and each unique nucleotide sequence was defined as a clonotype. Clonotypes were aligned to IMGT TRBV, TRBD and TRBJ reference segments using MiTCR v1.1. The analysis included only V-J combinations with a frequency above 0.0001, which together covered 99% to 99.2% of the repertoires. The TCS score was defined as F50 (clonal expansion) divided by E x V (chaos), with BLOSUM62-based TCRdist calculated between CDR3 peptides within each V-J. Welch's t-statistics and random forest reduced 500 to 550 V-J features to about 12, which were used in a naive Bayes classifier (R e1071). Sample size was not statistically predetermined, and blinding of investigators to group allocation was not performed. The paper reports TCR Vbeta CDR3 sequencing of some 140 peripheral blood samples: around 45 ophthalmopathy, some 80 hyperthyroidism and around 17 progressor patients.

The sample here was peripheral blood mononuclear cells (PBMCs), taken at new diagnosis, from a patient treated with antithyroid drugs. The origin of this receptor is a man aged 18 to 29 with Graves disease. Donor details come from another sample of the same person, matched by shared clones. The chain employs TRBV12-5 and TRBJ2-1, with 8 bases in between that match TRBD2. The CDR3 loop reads CASGIQRGSSYNEQFF. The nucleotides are TGTGCTAGTGGTATTCAGCGGGGGAGCTCCTACAATGAGCAGTTCTTC.